Listed here is a single T cell receptor beta chain. The sample originates from a study of human T cells and chemical hapten exposure. Regarding time point: patch test 1, 2 weeks after DPC sensitization. Treatment given: therapeutic diphenylcyclopropenone sensitization with weekly scalp DPC. The CDR3 runs to 12 residues. The ends lost 5 bases at V and 6 bases at J; junction bases unmatched: 5. CDR1 is GTSNPN and CDR2 is SVGIG in the germline V gene (reference sequence). Individual cDNA molecules (in the library) carried attached unique molecular identifiers. In TCRdb, the RACE reads were re-called with MiXCR into one record per CDR3 protein. The table lists approximately 100,000 distinct CDR3 sequences, more than 9.5% of them singletons.

The chain joins TRBV30 to TRBJ1-1, with TRBD1 matching over 8 bases. The sequence derives from a woman between 40 and 50 years old with alopecia areata. Some clones in this sample may be carry-over from other donors' samples. The specimen was whole blood, collected in connection with sensitization to the hapten diphenylcyclopropenone (DPC). CDR3 DNA: TGTGCCTGGCGACAGGGGAAGGCTGAAGCTTTCTTT. Protein: CAWRQGKAEAFF.